The T cell receptor beta chain described here comes from a study of cytomegalovirus exposure and HLA in healthy donors. From germline, CDR1 is SGHRS and CDR2 YFSETQ. The V end was cut by 0 bases, the J end by 10 bases, with 14 bases between. This CDR3 spans 13 amino acids. Study findings and constraints: The listing of 150 or so TCR beta chains classed them as cytomegalovirus-associated.

A note on this clone: The antigen remains unidentified.

This table comes from immunoSEQ multiplex PCR, and its TCRdb copy is limited to in-frame clones, with some not included. The sample lists about 170,000 clones; roughly 91% were seen once. The TCR comes from a man in his late teens or twenties in good health and CMV-seropositive. This chain connects TRBV5-1 to TRBJ2-7; the D gene is possibly TRBD2 (5 bases). The material sequenced was PBMCs. The CDR3 reads CASSLGTSGLQYF. The CDR3 nucleotides read TGCGCCAGCAGCTTGGGTACGAGCGGATTACAGTACTTC.